A single sample is the source of the 21 T cell receptor beta chains below, sequenced in a study of cytomegalovirus exposure and HLA in healthy donors. Amplification used 60 Vbeta primers and 13 Jbeta primers. TCRdb keeps only in-frame clones here, not all; method: immunoSEQ multiplex PCR. The data hold around 35,000 clones, with 70% to 85% observed a single time. Input material: PBMCs. These receptors all come from a man aged 30 to 39 in good health and CMV-seronegative.

This clone appeared a single time. The V and J genes are TRBV5-1 and TRBJ2-5; 7 bases fit TRBD2. J was trimmed by 5 bases and V by 4 bases; bases with no gene match: 5. CDR1 is SGHRS, CDR2 YFSETQ, per germline. The CDR3 is made up of 13 amino acids. CDR3 sequence: CASSRTRSETQYF. CDR3 sequence (DNA): TGCGCCAGCAGCCGGACTAGATCGGAGACCCAGTACTTC.

The rearrangement joins TRBV6-6 to TRBJ2-3; 10 bases are a match to TRBD2. The junction had 8 bases not matched to a gene; V was cut back by 6 bases and J by 14 bases. Germline V gene lookup returns CDR1 MNHNY and CDR2 SVGAGI (reference sequence). This CDR3 comprises 12 residues. CDR3 sequence: CASSQTSGEGYF. The CDR3 bases are TGTGCCAGCAGCCAAACTAGCGGGGAGGGGTATTTT.

The genes are TRBV25-1 and TRBJ1-1, with 7 bases that match TRBD1. Germline CDR1 is MGHDK and CDR2 is SYGVNS. V trimming: 6 bases; J trimming: 0 bases; junction bases outside the gene matches: 4. The CDR3 extends over 14 amino acids. CDR3 loop: CASRATGMNTEAFF. The CDR3 bases are TGTGCCAGCAGGGCGACAGGGATGAACACTGAAGCTTTCTTT.

The chain links TRBV30 to TRBJ1-5; possibly TRBD1 for D (6 bases). Germline V gene lookup returns CDR1 GTSNPN and CDR2 SVGIG (reference sequence). Trimming cost V 4 bases and J 2 bases, with 15 bases left between them. This CDR3 comprises 15 residues. Written as DNA, the CDR3 is TGTGCCTGGACACCACAGGGTGGAGGCAATCAGCCCCAGCATTTT. This encodes CAWTPQGGGNQPQHF.

This sequence joins TRBV4-2 and TRBJ1-1; D remains unclear. This CDR3 comprises 14 residues. V was cut by 1 base and J by 7 bases, with 13 bases left in between. The germline CDR1 and CDR2 sequences are LGHNA and YNFKEQ. The chain's CDR3 is CASSQGGSAGEAFF. As DNA, the CDR3 is TGTGCCAGCAGCCAAGGCGGTAGTGCGGGTGAAGCTTTCTTT.

This chain joins TRBV19 and TRBJ2-1; 7 bases fit TRBD1. The CDR3 is 18 residues long. CDR1 and CDR2 (germline): LNHDA, SQIVND (reference sequence). V dropped 5 bases and J dropped 3; count of bases not matched to a gene: 16. The CDR3 sequence is CASSLRDRAIFYYNEQFF. The CDR3 region has the DNA TGTGCCAGTAGTCTCCGGGACAGAGCCATCTTTTACTACAATGAGCAGTTCTTC.

The chain is built from TRBV19 and TRBJ2-1, with 9 nucleotides matching TRBD2. With 1 base clipped from V and 0 bases from J, the junction kept 1 base outside the gene matches. CDR1 and CDR2 (germline): LNHDA, SQIVND (reference sequence). There are 16 residues in the CDR3. The CDR3 region is CASSIVAGVSYNEQFF. The CDR3 DNA reads as TGTGCCAGTAGTATAGTAGCGGGGGTCTCCTACAATGAGCAGTTCTTC.

This chain uses TRBV9 with TRBJ2-3; the match to TRBD2 covers 9 bases. The germline V gene encodes CDR1 SGDLS and CDR2 YYNGEE. The length of the CDR3 is 16 residues. With 0 bases clipped from V and 5 bases from J, the junction kept 7 bases outside the gene matches. The chain's CDR3 is CASSVVAGGPGDTQYF. In DNA form, the CDR3 reads TGTGCCAGCAGCGTAGTGGCGGGAGGGCCGGGAGATACGCAGTATTTT.

The CDR3 DNA is TGTGCCAGCAGTTTTACGGGGAACACTGAAGCTTTCTTT. It specifies CASSFTGNTEAFF. The chain recombines TRBV27 with TRBJ1-1, with D uncertain. Germline V lookup: CDR1 MNHEY, CDR2 SMNVEV (reference sequence). CDR3 length equals 13 residues. Trimming stripped 3 bases from V and 1 base from J, with 6 bases between.

The V and J genes are TRBV2 and TRBJ2-3; TRBD2 matches 10 bases. Germline trimming cut 3 bases from V and 4 bases from J; bases unmatched to any gene: 7. Germline-derived CDR1 and CDR2 are SNHLY and FYNNEI. The CDR3 spans 16 residues. The CDR3, as DNA: TGTGCCAGCAGTGACAGAAGCGGGAGGGCCGCAGATACGCAGTATTTT. Protein: CASSDRSGRAADTQYF.

The rearrangement links TRBV5-1 to TRBJ2-1, with D possibly being TRBD2 (7 bases). V lost 5 bases, J lost 11 bases, and 20 bases lay in between. Germline loops: CDR1 SGHRS, CDR2 YFSETQ. This CDR3 has 14 residues. The CDR3 nucleotides are TGCGCCAGCAGAACGGCGGGGGCCCAAACAAAGCAGTTCTTC. Its protein product is CASRTAGAQTKQFF. The whole variable domain, remainder taken from reference TRBV5-1 and TRBJ2-1, is KAGVTQTPRYLIKTRGQQVTLSCSPISGHRSVSWYQQTPGQGLQFLFEYFSETQRNKGNFPGRFSGRQFSNSRSEMNVSTLELGDSALYLCASRTAGAQTKQFFGPGTRLTVL.

V is TRBV28 and J is TRBJ2-7, with TRBD1 matching 8 bases. Germline lookup yields CDR1 MDHEN and CDR2 SYDVKM. V lost 5 bases and J lost 7; bases outside the gene matches: 10. This CDR3 is built from 14 residues. The CDR3 protein is CASSRDRTMWEQYF. The CDR3 region has the DNA TGTGCCAGCAGTAGGGACAGGACAATGTGGGAGCAGTACTTC.

The chain joins TRBV7-9 to TRBJ2-5; 9 nucleotides match TRBD1. The germline V gene has CDR1 SEHNR and CDR2 FQNEAQ (reference sequence). There are 14 residues in the CDR3. V shed 5 bases, J shed 3 bases, and the junction held 4 bases outside the gene matches. Here the CDR3 DNA reads TGTGCCAGCAGCCTCGGGACAGGGAAAGAGACCCAGTACTTC. Protein sequence: CASSLGTGKETQYF.

The chain joins TRBV19 to TRBJ2-5, with a weak D call TRBD1 (7 bases). The CDR3 is made up of 16 amino acids. V was shortened by 5 bases and J by 5 bases, with 21 bases between the two germline ends. Per the germline V gene, CDR1 is LNHDA and CDR2 is SQIVND (reference sequence). As DNA, the CDR3 is TGTGCCAGTAGTCTGATCAGGAGGGGGCGCGTTGAGACCCAGTACTTC. This gives the protein CASSLIRRGRVETQYF.

V gene TRBV27 combines with J gene TRBJ1-2; 12 bases map to TRBD1. CDR3 length equals 14 residues. Per germline, CDR1 MNHEY and CDR2 SMNVEV (reference sequence). The ends lost 8 bases at V and 7 bases at J; junction bases unmatched: 8. As DNA, the CDR3 is TGTGCCAGCGGAACCCGGGACAGGGGGCTTGGCTACACCTTC. This encodes CASGTRDRGLGYTF.

The gene calls are TRBV18 and TRBJ2-7; 10 bases are a match to TRBD2. V shed 2 bases and J 7 bases; nucleotides not matched to a gene: 8. This CDR3 contains 15 residues. Per the germline V gene, CDR1 is KGHSH and CDR2 is LQKENI. Written as DNA, the CDR3 is TGTGCCAGCTCACCATCCTCTAGCGGGAGAGGGGAGCAGTACTTC. Translated: CASSPSSSGRGEQYF.

This clone was picked up a small number of times. The chain links TRBV6-6 to TRBJ1-5, with 7 positions matching TRBD1. The germline CDR1 and CDR2 sequences are MNHNY and SVGAGI (reference sequence). CDR3 size: 14 residues. V lost 2 bases to trimming and J lost 6 bases; unmatched junction nucleotides: 4. CDR3 bases: TGTGCCAGCAGTTACGGGGACAGCTCTCAGCCCCAGCATTTT. This codes for CASSYGDSSQPQHF.

In this sample, this clone turned up a few times. The rearrangement links TRBV4-1 to TRBJ2-7, with 7 nucleotides matching TRBD1. Trimming at V came to 3 bases and at J to 3 bases, leaving 5 bases not matched to a gene. From germline, CDR1 is MGHRA and CDR2 YSYEKL. The CDR3 is 14 residues long. The CDR3 DNA follows: TGCGCCAGCAGCCAGACAGGGAGCGTCTACGAGCAGTACTTC. It is translated as CASSQTGSVYEQYF.

In its sample, this clone was seen a few times. CDR3 in amino acids: CASNPLGPPYEQYF. The CDR3 DNA reads as TGTGCCAGCAATCCACTGGGGCCACCCTACGAGCAGTACTTC. This chain uses TRBV28 with TRBJ2-7; possibly TRBD1 for D (5 bases). Germline CDR1 and CDR2: MDHEN and SYDVKM. The V and J ends lost 7 bases and 2 bases respectively, with 15 bases between them. The CDR3 consists of 14 residues.

This sequence joins TRBV7-8 and TRBJ2-4, with D possibly TRBD2 on 5 matching bases. CDR1 is SGHVS and CDR2 is FQNEAQ in the germline V gene. Trimming left V 5 bases short and J 2 bases short, with 13 bases between. The CDR3 is made up of 15 amino acids. CDR3 DNA sequence: TGTGCCAGCAGCCCCGCTGGGAGTTCCAAAAACATTCAGTACTTC. Its protein product is CASSPAGSSKNIQYF.

The J gene is TRBJ2-5, the V gene TRBV5-6; maybe TRBD1 (5 bases). CDR1 SGHDT and CDR2 YYEEEE come from the germline V gene. Trimming removed 0 bases at V and 7 bases at J, with 13 bases between. The CDR3 loop spans 14 amino acids. The CDR3: CASSLEGALGTQYF. The CDR3 DNA sequence: TGTGCCAGCAGCTTGGAAGGGGCGCTCGGGACCCAGTACTTC. The whole variable domain, filled in from reference TRBV5-6 and TRBJ2-5, reads DAGVTQSPTHLIKTRGQQVTLRCSPKSGHDTVSWYQQALGQGPQFIFQYYEEEERQRGNFPDRFSGHQFPNYSSELNVNALLLGDSALYLCASSLEGALGTQYFGPGTRLLVL.